Listed below are T cell receptor beta chains from one sample, sequenced in a study of T cells in Graves' hyperthyroidism and ophthalmopathy. A single record per CDR3 protein comes from TCRdb applying MiXCR to the multiplex PCR reads. Of about 290,000 distinct CDR3 sequences in the sample, 13% to 15% were seen once. Source material: blood. Source of these receptors: a woman aged 50 to 60 with Graves' hyperthyroidism that later progressed to Graves' ophthalmopathy. Each CDR3 is given with its conserved first and last residue. The order of the fields is J gene, V gene, CDR3 protein.

j_call: TRBJ2-1; v_call: TRBV9; cdr3_aa: CASSEAAGLYNEQFF
j_call: TRBJ1-1; v_call: TRBV18; cdr3_aa: CASSETANTEAFF
j_call: TRBJ2-7; v_call: TRBV20-1; cdr3_aa: CSARERGTYEQYF
j_call: TRBJ1-2; v_call: TRBV5-1; cdr3_aa: CASSPTDGESGYTF
j_call: TRBJ2-1; v_call: TRBV6-1; cdr3_aa: CASTPDRVSNEQFF
j_call: TRBJ2-7; v_call: TRBV7-6; cdr3_aa: CASSSLPGNGTFYEQYF
j_call: TRBJ1-1; v_call: TRBV7-6; cdr3_aa: CASSPQLGTEAFF
j_call: TRBJ2-6; v_call: TRBV19; cdr3_aa: CASSNPRANVLTF
j_call: TRBJ2-1; v_call: TRBV2; cdr3_aa: CASSEVSGDNEQFF
j_call: TRBJ2-5; v_call: TRBV27; cdr3_aa: CASSLLGGGETQYF
j_call: TRBJ2-2; v_call: TRBV2; cdr3_aa: CASTRTANTGELFF
j_call: TRBJ1-5; v_call: TRBV18; cdr3_aa: CASSPSGATRQPQHF